The 18 T cell receptor beta chains below come from one sample, sequenced in a study of metastatic and nonmetastatic thyroid tumors. Thyroid surgery had not been preceded by any treatment in any patient. MiXCR reprocessed the PCR reads for TCRdb. The sample lists some 10,000 clones, under 30% occurring once. Sequencing used tumor tissue. These receptor sequences come from a male donor with papillary thyroid cancer or a benign thyroid nodule (not recorded which). Some clones in this sample may be carry-over from other donors' samples.

By frequency in the sample, this clone is medium-sized. The J gene is TRBJ2-2, the V gene TRBV19, with TRBD1 as a possible D gene (5 bases). V was shortened by 6 bases and J by 0 bases, with 14 bases between the two germline ends. The V gene's germline CDR1 is LNHDA and CDR2 SQIVND (reference sequence). This CDR3 comprises 16 residues. CDR3 loop: CASRGVRNANTGELFF. Written as DNA, the CDR3 is TGTGCCAGTAGAGGGGTCAGGAACGCGAACACCGGGGAGCTGTTTTTT.

The genes are TRBV6-2 or TRBV6-3 and TRBJ1-6, with 9 bases aligning to TRBD1. CDR3 length equals 15 residues. The ends lost 3 bases at V and 7 bases at J; junction bases unmatched: 4. Germline loops: CDR1 MNHEY, CDR2 SVGEGT. The chain's CDR3 is CASSYPGQGNSPLHF. The CDR3 DNA sequence: TGTGCCAGCAGTTATCCGGGACAGGGAAATTCACCCCTCCACTTT.

V usage is TRBV6-1 and J usage is TRBJ2-3; 7 bases agree with TRBD2. Trimming cost V 3 bases and J 1 base; bases outside gene matches: 7. The CDR3 is 16 residues long. Germline CDR1 and CDR2: MNHNS and SASEGT. The CDR3: CASSDSGTICTDTQYF. CDR3 DNA sequence: TGTGCCAGCAGTGACTCCGGGACTATCTGCACAGATACGCAGTATTTT.

The chain couples TRBV20-1 to TRBJ2-7, with 7 bases fitting TRBD1. Germline V gives CDR1 DFQATT, CDR2 SNEGSKA (reference sequence). The V segment lost 2 bases and the J segment 4 bases; nucleotides outside the gene matches: 8. CDR3 length: 14 amino acids. This CDR3 reads CSARREGALYEQYF. Here the CDR3 DNA reads TGCAGTGCTAGACGTGAGGGGGCGCTTTACGAGCAGTACTTC.

By share, this clone ranks as medium-sized. This chain joins TRBV28 and TRBJ2-1; 9 nucleotides match TRBD2. The ends lost 4 bases at V and 8 bases at J; junction bases unmatched: 18. The CDR3 consists of 18 residues. Germline V gives CDR1 MDHEN, CDR2 SYDVKM. CDR3 in amino acids: CASSSLPISGSGRHEQFF. In DNA form, the CDR3 reads TGTGCCAGCAGTTCCCTCCCGATTAGCGGGAGTGGTCGTCATGAGCAGTTCTTC.

In this sample, this clone turned up a few times. This chain connects TRBV6-5 to TRBJ2-7; D uncertain. CDR1 and CDR2 (germline): MNHEY, SVGAGI. V lost 4 bases to trimming and J lost 5 bases, with 12 bases between them. The CDR3 consists of 13 residues. CDR3 in DNA: TGTGCCAGCAGTTTAGTGGCTGGCGACGAGCAGTACTTC. Translated, it gives CASSLVAGDEQYF.

Regarding this clone: The conserved phenylalanine or tryptophan normally closing the CDR3 is absent here, so this likely arose from a read error. V and J are TRBV6-2 or TRBV6-3 and TRBJ2-6; 7 bases are a match to TRBD2. CDR1 and CDR2 from the germline V gene are MNHEY and SVGEGT. CDR3 size: 17 residues. Trimming cost V 6 bases and J 0 bases; bases outside gene matches: 8. As DNA, the CDR3 is TGTGCCAGCAGGTACGGGGGGTTCCCCTCTGGGGCCAACGTCCTGACTTCC. This translates into CASRYGGFPSGANVLTS.

J is TRBJ2-3 and V is TRBV5-1; D not resolved. This CDR3 has 13 amino acids. Deletions cut 2 bases from V and 1 base from J, with 5 bases between. Germline V gives CDR1 SGHRS, CDR2 YFSETQ. This CDR3 is CASSFSGTDTQYF. CDR3 nucleotides: TGCGCCAGCAGCTTTAGTGGCACAGATACGCAGTATTTT. Combining the CDR3 with reference TRBV5-1 and TRBJ2-3 gives the whole variable domain KAGVTQTPRYLIKTRGQQVTLSCSPISGHRSVSWYQQTPGQGLQFLFEYFSETQRNKGNFPGRFSGRQFSNSRSEMNVSTLELGDSALYLCASSFSGTDTQYFGPGTRLTVL.

The chain uses TRBV2 and TRBJ2-1, with 8 bases identical to TRBD2. In germline, CDR1 is SNHLY, CDR2 FYNNEI. This CDR3 spans 13 amino acids. V lost 7 bases to trimming and J lost 6 bases; unmatched junction nucleotides: 5. The CDR3 spells CASIGLAGNEQFF. In DNA form, the CDR3 reads TGTGCCAGCATCGGACTAGCTGGCAATGAGCAGTTCTTC.

The CDR3 DNA reads TGTGCCTGGAACCACGGGCAGAGGGGGTCACCCCTCCACTTT. This translates into CAWNHGQRGSPLHF. This chain connects TRBV30 to TRBJ1-6, with D maybe TRBD1 (6 bases). Deletions cut 4 bases from V and 10 bases from J, with 17 bases between. This CDR3 contains 14 residues. The germline CDR1 and CDR2 sequences are GTSNPN and SVGIG (reference sequence).

This clone has only one observation. The chain is built from TRBV30 and TRBJ1-2; perhaps TRBD1 as D (5 bases). V lost 8 bases, J lost 3 bases, and 13 bases lay in between. The CDR3 runs 12 residues. Germline-derived CDR1 and CDR2 are GTSNPN and SVGIG (reference sequence). This CDR3 is CAGEGDDYGYTF. DNA of the CDR3: TGTGCCGGAGAAGGGGACGACTATGGCTACACCTTC.

This clone was counted a few times. The chain joins TRBV2 to TRBJ1-2; 11 bases line up with TRBD1. CDR3 length: 13 amino acids. Germline V CDR1 and CDR2: SNHLY, FYNNEI. The V segment lost 5 bases and the J segment 12 bases; nucleotides outside the gene matches: 8. The CDR3 nucleotides read TGTGCCAGCAGTCTGGACAGGGGGCATGTCCACACCTTC. Protein product: CASSLDRGHVHTF.

The V gene is TRBV30, the J gene TRBJ1-2, with D perhaps TRBD1 (5 bases). Per germline, CDR1 GTSNPN and CDR2 SVGIG (reference sequence). Trimming cost V 4 bases and J 5 bases, with 17 bases left between them. The CDR3 sequence is 14 residues long. DNA for the CDR3: TGTGCCTGGATCGTGGTAGGCAGGGCGTATGGCTACACCTTC. Translated, it gives CAWIVVGRAYGYTF.

This clone came up once. V usage is TRBV7-6 and J usage is TRBJ2-2; D tentatively fits TRBD1 or TRBD2 (5 bases each). Germline V gene data show CDR1 as SGHVS and CDR2 as FNYEAQ. V dropped 0 bases and J dropped 6 bases, with 8 bases sitting between them. CDR3 size: 14 residues. CDR3 DNA: TGTGCCAGCAGCTTAGCGGGACGGGCCGGGGAGCTGTTTTTT. Translated, it gives CASSLAGRAGELFF.

Sample share makes this clone medium-sized. The chain uses TRBV25-1 and TRBJ2-7; 7 positions match TRBD2. The CDR3 consists of 14 residues. The V and J ends lost 4 bases and 2 bases, in that order; junction bases with no gene match: 5. Germline assignment: CDR1 MGHDK and CDR2 SYGVNS. CDR3 amino acids: CASSALLAAYEQYV. The CDR3 bases are TGTGCCAGCAGTGCCCTGCTAGCGGCCTACGAGCAGTACGTC.

The chain employs TRBV7-6 and TRBJ2-1, with D unresolved. V was trimmed by 5 bases and J by 7 bases, leaving 18 bases between them. CDR1 SGHVS and CDR2 FNYEAQ come from the germline V gene. The CDR3 is made up of 15 amino acids. Here the CDR3 DNA reads TGTGCCAGCAGCGTAAACATGGGGTTTGGTAATGAGCAGTTCTTC. This gives the protein CASSVNMGFGNEQFF.

This clone counts as medium-sized. The V and J genes are TRBV25-1 and TRBJ2-7; 10 positions agree with TRBD2. Trimming took 3 bases from V and 0 from J; bases not matched to a gene: 2. This CDR3 is 15 amino acids long. The germline V gene has CDR1 MGHDK and CDR2 SYGVNS. The CDR3 coding sequence is TGTGCCAGCAGTGAGCCTAGCGGGAGCTCCTACGAGCAGTACTTC. Translating gives CASSEPSGSSYEQYF.

This clone occurred a few times. V usage is TRBV5-1 and J usage is TRBJ2-7; TRBD1 aligns across 7 bases. This CDR3 is 14 amino acids long. With 4 bases clipped from V and 3 bases from J, the junction kept 7 bases outside the gene matches. Germline CDR1 is SGHRS and CDR2 is YFSETQ. In DNA form, the CDR3 reads TGCGCCAGCAGCGTCGGGACAGCAGGCTACGAGCAGTACTTC. Residues: CASSVGTAGYEQYF.